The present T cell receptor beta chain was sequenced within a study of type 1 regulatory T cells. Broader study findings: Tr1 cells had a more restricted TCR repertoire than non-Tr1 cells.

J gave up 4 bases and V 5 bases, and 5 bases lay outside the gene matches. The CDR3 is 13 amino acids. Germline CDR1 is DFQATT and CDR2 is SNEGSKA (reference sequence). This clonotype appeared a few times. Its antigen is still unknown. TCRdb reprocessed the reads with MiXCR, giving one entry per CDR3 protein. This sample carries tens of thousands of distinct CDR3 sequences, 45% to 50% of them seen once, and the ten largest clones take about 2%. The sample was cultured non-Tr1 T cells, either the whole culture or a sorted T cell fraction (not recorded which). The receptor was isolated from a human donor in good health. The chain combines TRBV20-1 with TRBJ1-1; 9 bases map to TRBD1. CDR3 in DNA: TGCAGTGCTGTCGGACAGGGGTCCACTGAAGCTTTCTTT. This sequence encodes CSAVGQGSTEAFF.